A single sample is the source of the 20 T cell receptor beta chains below, sequenced in a study of blood T cell repertoires in COVID-19. Clones were read by immunoSEQ multiplex PCR, and TCRdb kept only the in-frame ones, dropping some. The sample carries roughly 200,000 clones, around nine tenths recorded once. The sequencing input was PBMCs or T cells enriched from blood (not recorded which). These receptors were collected from a woman under 40 who had been exposed to COVID-19.

This clone was detected a few times. Different DNA sequences within this sample yield the same CDR3. The chain links TRBV30 to TRBJ1-5; D unresolved. The CDR3 is 13 residues long. Germline V gene lookup returns CDR1 GTSNPN and CDR2 SVGIG (reference sequence). The V end lost 0 bases, the J end lost 7 bases, and 10 bases lay between the germline ends. In DNA, the CDR3 is TGTGCCTGGAGTGTACGGGGAGGACAGCCCCAGCATTTT. It is translated as CAWSVRGGQPQHF. Full variable domain (missing parts from reference TRBV30 and TRBJ1-5): SQTIHQWPATLVQPVGSPLSLECTVEGTSNPNLYWYRQAAGRGLQLLFYSVGIGQISSEVPQNLSASRPQDRQFILSSKKLLLSDSGFYLCAWSVRGGQPQHFGDGTRLSIL.

This sequence joins TRBV4-1 and TRBJ2-7, with TRBD1 identical over 7 bases. CDR1 and CDR2 from the germline V gene are MGHRA and YSYEKL. CDR3 size: 11 residues. V trimming: 10 bases; J trimming: 9 bases; junction bases outside the gene matches: 9. The CDR3: CAKWDRSVQYF. The CDR3 nucleotides are TGCGCCAAGTGGGACAGATCCGTGCAGTACTTC.

This chain uses TRBV5-1 with TRBJ1-6; weak D call: TRBD1 (6 bases). CDR3 size: 15 residues. Per germline, CDR1 SGHRS and CDR2 YFSETQ. The V and J ends lost 3 bases and 6 bases respectively, with 13 bases between them. CDR3 nucleotides: TGCGCCAGCAGCTCGGACGGACAGCCTAATTCACCCCTCCACTTT. Translated, it gives CASSSDGQPNSPLHF.

This clone occurred a few times. The chain combines TRBV12-3 or TRBV12-4 with TRBJ1-2; perhaps TRBD1 as D (5 bases). Between the trimmed V and J ends, which lost 2 bases and 6 bases, there was a span of 10 bases. This CDR3 has 13 residues. The CDR3: CASSLLGTNGYTF. For the CDR3, the DNA is TGTGCCAGCAGTTTATTAGGGACTAATGGCTACACCTTC.

The rearrangement uses TRBV10-3 and TRBJ2-5, with 7 nucleotides matching TRBD2. The CDR3 spans 13 residues. CDR1 is ENHRY, CDR2 SYGVKD, per germline. The junction had 6 bases not matched to a gene; V was cut back by 6 bases and J by 5 bases. This chain's CDR3 is CAIRGGPEETQYF. CDR3 in DNA: TGTGCCATCAGGGGAGGGCCAGAGGAGACCCAGTACTTC.

The chain uses TRBV7-9 and TRBJ2-2, with D uncertain. Germline values: CDR1 SEHNR, CDR2 FQNEAQ (reference sequence). The CDR3 runs to 14 residues. V was clipped by 7 bases and J by 5 bases, with 14 bases between them. The CDR3 nucleotides are TGTGCCAGCATCACTCTAATGTCGACCGGGGAGCTGTTTTTT. This gives the protein CASITLMSTGELFF.

J is TRBJ2-7 and V is TRBV18; tentatively, D is TRBD2 (6 bases). This CDR3 region has 14 residues. Germline-derived CDR1 and CDR2 are KGHSH and LQKENI. Trimming left V 3 bases short and J 2 bases short, with 11 bases between. CDR3 loop: CASSPGGWAYEQYF. CDR3 in DNA: TGTGCCAGCTCACCGGGGGGTTGGGCCTACGAGCAGTACTTC.

The rearrangement joins TRBV7-2 to TRBJ2-7, with D tentatively TRBD1 (5 bases). The CDR3 runs 13 residues. The V gene lost 2 bases and the J gene lost 5 bases, with 10 bases spanning the gap. CDR1 is SGHTA, CDR2 FQGNSA, per germline. The CDR3 DNA follows: TGTGCCAGCAGCTTATGGGCAGGGAACGAGCAGTACTTC. Translation: CASSLWAGNEQYF.

The V gene is TRBV5-1, the J gene TRBJ1-2; D gene ambiguous. The V end lost 0 bases, the J end lost 2 bases, and 8 bases lay between the germline ends. The CDR3 loop spans 14 amino acids. CDR1 is SGHRS, CDR2 YFSETQ, per germline. For the CDR3, the DNA is TGCGCCAGCAGCTTGGGCTTACAGAACTATGGCTACACCTTC. Encoded protein: CASSLGLQNYGYTF.

This clone was counted once. The chain recombines TRBV18 with TRBJ1-5, with TRBD1 as a possible D gene (5 bases). V lost 3 bases and J 5 bases, leaving 11 bases between the germline ends. The CDR3 loop spans 14 amino acids. CDR1 is KGHSH and CDR2 is LQKENI in the germline V gene. DNA of the CDR3: TGTGCCAGCTCACCTGATCCGGGGGATCAGCCCCAGCATTTT. Its protein is CASSPDPGDQPQHF.

V gene TRBV5-4 combines with J gene TRBJ2-1; D perhaps matches TRBD1 (6 bases). The V end was cut by 8 bases, the J end by 8 bases, with 14 bases between. This CDR3 has 12 residues. Germline CDR1 reads SGHNT; CDR2 reads YYREEE (reference sequence). CDR3 in amino acids: CASWGHSDEQFF. Written as DNA, the CDR3 is TGTGCCAGTTGGGGGCATAGCGATGAGCAGTTCTTC.

This clone was detected only once. The chain employs TRBV7-8 and TRBJ2-7; TRBD2 agrees at 7 bases. Germline V CDR1 and CDR2: SGHVS, FQNEAQ. This CDR3 has 16 amino acids. With 0 bases clipped from V and 5 bases from J, the junction kept 10 bases outside the gene matches. The CDR3 reads CASSLAGAGGGHEQYF. The CDR3 coding sequence is TGTGCCAGCAGCTTAGCCGGGGCAGGCGGGGGTCACGAGCAGTACTTC.

V gene TRBV7-3 combines with J gene TRBJ1-1; no firm D call. Germline CDR1 SGHTA, CDR2 FQGTGA. V lost 2 bases to trimming and J lost 1 base, with 5 bases between them. The CDR3 spans 13 residues. This chain's CDR3 is CASSLRENTEAFF. For the CDR3, the DNA is TGTGCCAGCAGCTTACGGGAGAACACTGAAGCTTTCTTT. The full variable domain, with the rest looked up from reference TRBV7-3 and TRBJ1-1, is GAGVSQTPSNKVTEKGKYVELRCDPISGHTALYWYRQSLGQGPEFLIYFQGTGAADDSGLPNDRFFAVRPEGSVSTLKIQRTERGDSAVYLCASSLRENTEAFFGQGTRLTVV.

This sequence joins TRBV14 and TRBJ1-2, with D perhaps TRBD1 (5 bases). The CDR3 length is 13 residues. V was clipped by 4 bases and J by 8 bases, with 14 bases between them. Germline assignment: CDR1 SGHDN and CDR2 FVKESK. The CDR3: CASSPGGAGGYTF. As DNA, the CDR3 is TGTGCCAGCAGCCCGGGCGGGGCGGGAGGCTACACCTTC.

This clone was seen a handful of times. The chain employs TRBV2 and TRBJ2-3; D is perhaps TRBD2 (6 bases). Between the trimmed V and J ends, which lost 4 bases and 4 bases, there was a span of 18 bases. The CDR3 contains 16 residues. Germline values: CDR1 SNHLY, CDR2 FYNNEI. This CDR3 reads CASSAVKGWGADTQYF. Here the CDR3 DNA reads TGTGCCAGCAGTGCTGTAAAGGGTTGGGGGGCAGATACGCAGTATTTT.

The J gene is TRBJ1-2, the V gene TRBV30; possible D gene TRBD1, 6 bases. Trimming took 1 base from V and 4 from J, leaving 13 bases between them. The CDR3 spans 14 residues. CDR1 is GTSNPN, CDR2 SVGIG, per germline (reference sequence). The CDR3 sequence is CAWSAGAAGYGYTF. In nucleotides, the CDR3 is TGTGCCTGGAGTGCAGGGGCCGCGGGCTATGGCTACACCTTC.

This chain uses TRBV2 with TRBJ1-5; D gene unclear. V lost 6 bases, J lost 9 bases, and 18 bases lay in between. There are 14 residues in the CDR3. CDR1 is SNHLY, CDR2 FYNNEI, per germline. In DNA, the CDR3 is TGTGCCAGCAGCGAGACATCCAGCCCCGTGCCCCAGCATTTT. Its translation: CASSETSSPVPQHF.

This chain joins TRBV12-5 and TRBJ2-3, with D perhaps TRBD2 (6 bases). V lost 0 bases, J lost 0 bases, and 13 bases lay in between. CDR3 length: 17 amino acids. Germline CDR1 and CDR2: LGHNT and FRNRAP. The CDR3 spells CASGLVPSETSTDTQYF. The CDR3 bases are TGTGCTAGTGGTTTGGTCCCTAGCGAAACTAGCACAGATACGCAGTATTTT.

As for this clone: Other DNA sequences of this sample code for an identical CDR3. The V and J genes are TRBV9 and TRBJ2-1; TRBD2 aligns across 14 bases. CDR1 is SGDLS, CDR2 YYNGEE, per germline. This CDR3 contains 19 residues. The V gene end was trimmed by 4 bases and the J gene end by 0 bases; junction bases not matched to a gene: 9. The CDR3 sequence is CASSPGTSGGRGSYNEQFF. CDR3 coding DNA: TGTGCCAGCAGCCCAGGGACTAGCGGGGGTCGGGGCTCCTACAATGAGCAGTTCTTC.

The CDR3 DNA follows: TGTGCCAGCTCACCACGGGGGCCCCCCTACGAGCAGTACTTC. This sequence encodes CASSPRGPPYEQYF. V and J are TRBV18 and TRBJ2-7, with D possibly being TRBD1 (6 bases). CDR1 KGHSH and CDR2 LQKENI come from the germline V gene. Trimming took 1 base from V and 2 from J, leaving 9 bases between them. This CDR3 is built from 14 residues.